Sequencing of this T cell receptor (beta chain) was carried out in a study of blood T cells in healthy people across ages. Overall study findings and caveats: As naive T cell percentage varied, TCR beta diversity correlated strongly with it.

Germline CDR1 and CDR2: LGHNA and YNFKEQ. Germline trimming cut 5 bases from V and 11 bases from J; bases unmatched to any gene: 12. CDR3 length: 15 residues. The use of a sample-barcoded 5' primer and a J-beta primer mix characterized a second PCR of about 7 to 12 cycles. MiXCR was run by TCRdb on the 5' RACE reads, yielding one entry per CDR3 protein. The data show hundreds of thousands of distinct CDR3 sequences, roughly 64% seen once. Remarks on this clonotype: Its antigen is unknown. A much bigger clone sits one base away, suggesting this may be a read error.

Aged roughly 6 to 100, donors were systemically healthy Caucasians from Russia. RNA extraction gave at least 5 micrograms of total RNA per sample. The clonotype originates from a man aged 25 to 40 in good health. The genes are TRBV4-2 and TRBJ1-6; 7 positions agree with TRBD1. The sequencing input was blood. The CDR3 sequence is CASSVTGRLSPPLHF. The CDR3 nucleotides read TGTGCCAGCAGCGTGACAGGGCGGCTAAGTCCACCCCTCCACTTT.